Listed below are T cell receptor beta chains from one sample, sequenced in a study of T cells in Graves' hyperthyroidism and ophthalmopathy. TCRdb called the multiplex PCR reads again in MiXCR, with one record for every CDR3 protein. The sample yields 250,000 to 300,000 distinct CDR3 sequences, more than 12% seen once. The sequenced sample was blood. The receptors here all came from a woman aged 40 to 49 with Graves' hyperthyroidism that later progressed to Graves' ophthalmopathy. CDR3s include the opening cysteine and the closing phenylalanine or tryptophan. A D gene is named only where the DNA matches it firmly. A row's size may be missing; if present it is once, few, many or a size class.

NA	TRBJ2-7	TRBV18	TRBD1	TGTGCCAGCTCAGTACAGGGGGCTTTCGAGCAGTACTTC	CASSVQGAFEQYF
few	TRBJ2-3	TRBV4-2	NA	TGTGCCAGCAGCCCAAGTCTACTAACAACCACAGATACGCAGTATTTT	CASSPSLLTTTDTQYF
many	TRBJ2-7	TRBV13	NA	TGTGCCAGCAGCTCCAAGTGGAGGGATAGATCCTACGAGCAGTACTTC	CASSSKWRDRSYEQYF
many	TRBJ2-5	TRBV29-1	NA	TGCAGCATTAACCGGGACATGGAAGAGACCCAGTACTTC	CSINRDMEETQYF
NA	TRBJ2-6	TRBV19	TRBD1	TGTGCCAGTAGTCTAAGTGACAGGGGTAGTCACTGGGCCAACGTCCTGACTTTC	CASSLSDRGSHWANVLTF
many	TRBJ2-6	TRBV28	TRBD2	TGTGCCAGCAGGCCCCTGGGACTAGCGGGAGCTGGGGCCAACGTCCTGACTTTC	CASRPLGLAGAGANVLTF
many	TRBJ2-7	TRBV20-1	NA	TGCAGTGCTAGCGGGGACCCGAAGCACGAGCAGTACTTC	CSASGDPKHEQYF
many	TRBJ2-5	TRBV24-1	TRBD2	TGTGCCACCAGTGATCGGGCGGGAGCGACACAAGAGACCCAGTACTTC	CATSDRAGATQETQYF
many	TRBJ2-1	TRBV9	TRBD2	TGTGCCAGCAGCGTAGGGGTTAGCGGGAGGGCCCGCTCCTACAATGAGCAGTTCTTC	CASSVGVSGRARSYNEQFF
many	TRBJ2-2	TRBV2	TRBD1	TGTGCCAGAGAGGGGGCGCGATCCGGGGAGCTGTTTTTT	CAREGARSGELFF
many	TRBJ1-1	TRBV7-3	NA	TGTGCCAGCAGCCCCAGTGATCGGAACACTGAAGCTTTCTTT	CASSPSDRNTEAFF
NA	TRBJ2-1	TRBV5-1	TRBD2	TGCGCCAGCAGCTTGAGGTCTTCCGGGACTAGCGGGACCGCTTTGGTCTTC	CASSLRSSGTSGTALVF
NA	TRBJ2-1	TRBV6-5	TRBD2	TGTGCCAGCAGTTACTCGCGCGGGAGTGAGCAGTTCTTC	CASSYSRGSEQFF
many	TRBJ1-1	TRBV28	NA	TGTGCCAGCACCTATACTGGACCCGACGCTTTCTTT	CASTYTGPDAFF
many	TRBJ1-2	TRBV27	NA	TGTGCCAGCAGTTTCAGGGCAGGGATGAACTATGGCTACACCTTC	CASSFRAGMNYGYTF
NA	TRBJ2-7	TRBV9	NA	TGTGCCAGCAGCGTAGCCGACAGACTGTCCTACGAGCAGTACTTC	CASSVADRLSYEQYF
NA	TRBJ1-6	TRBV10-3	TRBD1	TGTGCCATCAGTCCGGACAGGGAAAATTCACCCCTCCACTTT	CAISPDRENSPLHF
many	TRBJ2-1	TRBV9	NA	TGTGCCAGCAGCCATCAAGCTGTCGGAGTTCTTGAGCAGTTCTTC	CASSHQAVGVLEQFF
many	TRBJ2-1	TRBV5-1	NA	TGCGCCAGCAGCTGGCCCTACAGGGACGACTACAATGAGCAGTTCTTC	CASSWPYRDDYNEQFF
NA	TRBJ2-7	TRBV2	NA	TGTGCCAGCAGAGTACAGGGAGGAGAGCAGTACTTC	CASRVQGGEQYF
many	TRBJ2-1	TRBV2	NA	TGTGCCAGCAGTGAAAAGGAGACTACCTACAATGAGCAGTTCTTC	CASSEKETTYNEQFF
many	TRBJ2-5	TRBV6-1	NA	TGTGCCATTCATTCCCTAAACCTTCAAGAGACCCAGTACTTC	CAIHSLNLQETQYF
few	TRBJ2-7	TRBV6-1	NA	TGTGCCAGCAGGAGGCAGACCGCTTCGAGCTCCTACGAGCAGTACTTC	CASRRQTASSSYEQYF
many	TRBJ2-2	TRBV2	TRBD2	TGTGCCAGCTTCTTTGGGGGGGTCACCGGGGAGCTGTTTTTT	CASFFGGVTGELFF
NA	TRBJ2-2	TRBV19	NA	TGTGCCAGTAGGACCGGGCCCGGGGACACCGGGGAGCTGTTTTTT	CASRTGPGDTGELFF
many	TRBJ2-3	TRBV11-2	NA	TGTGCCAGCAGCCCCTTTCCTAGAACAGATACGCAGTATTTT	CASSPFPRTDTQYF
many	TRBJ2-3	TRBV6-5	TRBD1	TGTGCCAGCAGTTACTGGCCTCCTGGACAGGGGGACACAGATACGCAGTATTTT	CASSYWPPGQGDTDTQYF
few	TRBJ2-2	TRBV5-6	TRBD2	TGTGCCAGCAGCTCGGGACTAGCTCCACGGACCGGGGAGCTGTTTTTT	CASSSGLAPRTGELFF
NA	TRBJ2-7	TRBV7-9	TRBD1	TGTGCCAGCAGCTTACAGGGGGCGTCCGAGCAGTACTTC	CASSLQGASEQYF
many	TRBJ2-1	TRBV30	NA	TGTGCCTGGAGTTTGAAAACATTGGGGGCCGGGTCCAATGAGCAGTTCTTC	CAWSLKTLGAGSNEQFF
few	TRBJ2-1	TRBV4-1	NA	TGCGCCAGCAGCCAAGACATCCCGGGCTACAATGAGCAGTTCTTC	CASSQDIPGYNEQFF
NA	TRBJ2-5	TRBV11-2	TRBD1	TGTGCCAGCAGCTTCGTACGGGGACAGGGGGTGAAGACCCAGTACTTC	CASSFVRGQGVKTQYF
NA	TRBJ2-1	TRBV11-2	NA	TGTGCCAGCAGCTTCGACGGGCAGCAGTTCTTC	CASSFDGQQFF
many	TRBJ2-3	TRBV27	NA	TGTGCCAGCAGTGGACCGACTATGCAAAATACGCAGTATTTT	CASSGPTMQNTQYF
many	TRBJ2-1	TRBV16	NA	TGTGCCAGCAGCCAATCGCCGGGAAGGTTTGGGAATGAGCAGTTCTTC	CASSQSPGRFGNEQFF